This T cell receptor beta chain appears in the sequencing data of a study of beta chain features in type 1 diabetes (dated by TCRdb to 2016 to 2019). Study-level background: Mean age, gender distribution, total cell number and subset yield did not differ between patients and healthy donors. In the study, TCRB repertoires of sorted circulating CD4+ T cell subsets from recently diagnosed type 1 diabetes patients were compared with those of matched healthy donors. Regulatory and stem cell-like memory subsets were obtained from only 8 patients and about eight healthy donors, while naive and central memory subsets were obtained from all 30 or so donors. A total of about 100,000,000 sorted cells were examined across all samples, and RNA yield correlated strongly with the number of cells per subset.

The entire amount of isolated RNA was reverse transcribed using the High Capacity cDNA Reverse Transcription Kit, so the sequenced TCRB transcripts were expressed ones. Deep immunoSEQ sequencing was performed on naive, central memory and regulatory T cell samples, with an average of roughly 3.6 million total reads per sample. Sorted cells were lysed in RLT buffer, and RNA was extracted using DNase-treated RNeasy Micro or Mini kits according to cell number. Each cell subset was processed on its own to prevent cross-contamination, while patient and healthy donor samples were processed together. The immunoSEQ multiplex PCR was used to amplify TCRB sequences from cDNA, generating 87-bp fragments that spanned the CDR3 region. The amplicons were sequenced using the Illumina HiSeq platform. The original methods were these. Synthetic template baselines were used to correct PCR bias computationally, reads within Hamming distance 2 were collapsed together, and singletons that could not be merged were discarded. Reads were aligned against IMGT to assign V, D and J genes, CDR3 length and insertions or deletions at six rearrangement sites. Clonotype counts were normalized to sorted cell number within each subset before computing true diversity and Gini coefficients with the tcR R package. Repertoire sharing was quantified using the overlap coefficient calculated on TCRB nucleotide sequences. TCRdb obtained this table from immuneACCESS and retained in-frame rearrangements with V and J assigned. These tables miss some clones; where compared with another copy, unresolved V genes account for less than half of the shortfall, and the remainder is unexplained. V and J calls and clone size are copied from that table; D and trimming were computed from the DNA. This sample is represented by almost 350,000 clones; around 9% of them were singletons. Of the sample, roughly 1% is held by the ten largest clones.

Each donor gave one peripheral blood draw, approximately 120 mL on average, collected into heparinised tubes. A BD FACSAria II and a panel including CD45RO, CCR7, CD25, CD127, CD95 and CD27 were used to sort naive, central memory, regulatory and stem cell-like memory CD4+ T cells. A purity above 98% was achieved for all sorted populations. PBMCs were isolated right away by Lymphoprep density gradient centrifugation and were stained directly, without culture. To minimize batch effects, samples were stained and sorted in pairs, one healthy donor with one patient per experiment. This clone has only a few counts. Its target antigen remains unknown. Within one base of it there is no much larger clone, and no base qualities were kept. Looking up the germline V gene yields CDR1 SNHLY and CDR2 FYNNEI. Measured from the cysteine to the phenylalanine, the CDR3 is 13 residues long. Just CDR3 DNA is preserved here, 39 bases in frame from base 1. The germline V and J ends show losses of 5 bases and 8 bases respectively, and no gene match explains 8 bases of the junction.

Study-wide findings and limitations: Because small numbers of individuals were included in the HLA sub-analyses, any influence of HLA type on TCRB rearrangement was left unresolved. Fewer insertions and more nucleotide deletions at VDJ recombination sites were observed in patients with type 1 diabetes, implying thymic rearrangement abnormalities. Type 1 diabetes patients showed a moderate but significant shortening of TCRB CDR3 length in all four CD4+ subsets. Shorter templates might have been favored by PCR, but patient and control samples were amplified and corrected together, so both groups would have been affected equally by any skew. Because cDNA was sequenced instead of genomic DNA, highly expressing activated cells could be over-represented, though the groups showed no difference in activation or CD3 levels. Naive, central memory and regulatory TCRB repertoires appeared more similar among patients than among healthy donors.

The V gene is TRBV2 and the J gene is TRBJ1-1; TRBD1 aligns with 7 central bases. The sequence was obtained from a man aged 25 to 40 with type 1 diabetes. The sequencing input was central memory CD4+ T cells from blood. DNA sequence: TGTGCCAGCAGTCTAACAGGGGCCACCGAAGCTTTCTTT. This yields the protein CASSLTGATEAFF.